This paragraph reports one TCR beta chain. The use of a sample-barcoded 5' primer and a J-beta primer mix characterized a second PCR of roughly 6 to 11 cycles. TCRdb processed the 5' RACE reads anew with MiXCR; each CDR3 protein has one entry. The data show approximately 1.5 million distinct CDR3 sequences, with under 55% seen just once and under 5% held by the top ten. This sample was included in a study of blood T cells in healthy people across ages. The CDR3 runs 13 residues. The V gene's germline CDR1 is PRHDT and CDR2 FYEKMQ (reference sequence). V was pared by 5 bases and J by 7 bases, with 7 bases of the junction left unmatched.

The gene calls are TRBV13 and TRBJ2-7; TRBD1 aligns across 8 bases. The sequence derives from a woman aged 18 to 35 in good health. The sample was blood. In nucleotides, the CDR3 is TGTGCCAGCAGCCCTGGACAGGGTGGGGAGCAGTACTTC. This sequence encodes CASSPGQGGEQYF.